This is a list of T cell receptor beta chains from one sample in a study of human T cells and chemical hapten exposure. TCRdb reprocessed the RACE reads via MiXCR and lists one record per CDR3 protein. The repertoire includes 270,000 or so distinct CDR3 sequences, 7.5% to 8% of them detected once, and 1.2% sits in the top ten. This material consisted of whole blood, taken in connection with sensitization to the hapten diphenylcyclopropenone (DPC). These receptors all stem from a man aged 18-30 years with alopecia areata. Some clones in this sample may be carry-over from other donors' samples. CDR3s include the opening cysteine and the closing phenylalanine or tryptophan. D genes are given only for firm matches. Only some rows state a clone size, as once, few, many or a class for expanded clones.

V gene,J gene,CDR3 length,clone size,D gene,CDR3 protein,CDR3 DNA
TRBV29-1,TRBJ1-1,11,.,.,CSVTPGTEAFF,TGCAGCGTAACCCCTGGCACTGAAGCTTTCTTT
TRBV4-3,TRBJ1-4,16,few,TRBD1,CASSLISGGPNEKLFF,TGCGCCAGCAGCCTCATCTCAGGGGGCCCCAATGAAAAACTGTTTTTT
TRBV7-8,TRBJ2-3,18,few,TRBD2,CASSATGTSGGSTDTQYF,TGTGCCAGCAGCGCAACCGGGACTAGCGGGGGTAGCACAGATACGCAGTATTTT
TRBV4-3,TRBJ1-1,13,many,.,CASSQAREGEAFF,TGCGCCAGCAGCCAAGCCCGGGAGGGGGAAGCTTTCTTT
TRBV14,TRBJ1-1,12,.,.,CASSPSGVEAFF,TGTGCCAGCAGCCCGTCGGGCGTTGAAGCTTTCTTT
TRBV29-1,TRBJ2-3,11,many,.,CSVDGVDTQYF,TGCAGCGTTGATGGGGTAGATACGCAGTATTTT
TRBV12-3/TRBV12-4,TRBJ1-3,14,many,.,CASSEEGRRNTIYF,TGTGCCAGCTCTGAAGAGGGCAGACGAAACACCATATATTTT
TRBV3-1,TRBJ1-3,17,.,.,CASSQAGRAPFGNTIYF,TGTGCCAGCAGCCAAGCAGGACGCGCGCCGTTTGGAAACACCATATATTTT
TRBV12-3/TRBV12-4,TRBJ1-2,13,many,TRBD1,CASSNDRAYGYTF,TGTGCCAGCAGTAACGACAGGGCCTATGGCTACACCTTC
TRBV20-1,TRBJ2-5,14,many,.,CSAKGWAPTETQYF,TGCAGTGCTAAGGGATGGGCTCCCACGGAGACCCAGTACTTC
TRBV6-2/TRBV6-3,TRBJ2-5,13,many,.,CASSATGRETQYF,TGTGCCAGCAGTGCGACCGGTAGAGAGACCCAGTACTTC
TRBV15,TRBJ2-1,14,.,.,CATSKVSSYNEQFF,TGTGCCACCAGCAAGGTGAGCTCCTACAATGAGCAGTTCTTC
TRBV29-1,TRBJ2-7,14,many,TRBD1,CSATGGESSYEQYF,TGCAGCGCCACAGGGGGCGAGAGCTCCTACGAGCAGTACTTC
TRBV28,TRBJ1-5,14,.,.,CASSSGVRNQPQHF,TGTGCCAGCAGTTCGGGGGTTCGCAATCAGCCCCAGCATTTT
TRBV4-1,TRBJ2-1,13,many,.,CASSQSYYNEQFF,TGCGCCAGCAGCCAATCATACTACAATGAGCAGTTCTTC
TRBV2,TRBJ1-6,18,.,.,CASSELQQMSSYNSPLHF,TGTGCCAGCAGTGAATTACAGCAGATGAGCTCCTATAATTCACCCCTCCACTTT
TRBV7-9,TRBJ2-1,14,.,.,CASSFPGDYNEQFF,TGTGCCAGCAGCTTCCCCGGCGACTACAATGAGCAGTTCTTC
TRBV7-9,TRBJ2-3,18,.,TRBD2,CASSTGTSGDHSTDTQYF,TGTGCCAGCAGCACCGGGACTAGCGGGGACCATAGCACAGATACGCAGTATTTT
TRBV16,TRBJ2-7,13,.,TRBD1,CASSRDRGHEQYF,TGTGCCAGCAGCCGGGACAGGGGGCACGAGCAGTACTTC
TRBV20-1,TRBJ1-5,16,few,TRBD1,CSAPRDRENPTQPQHF,TGCAGTGCTCCACGGGACAGGGAAAATCCTACCCAGCCCCAGCATTTT
TRBV5-1,TRBJ1-1,16,.,.,CASSLAFGLMNTEAFF,TGCGCCAGCAGCTTGGCATTCGGTTTAATGAACACTGAAGCTTTCTTT
TRBV5-1,TRBJ2-2,15,.,.,CASSFESAQTGELFF,TGCGCCAGCAGCTTTGAATCCGCCCAAACCGGGGAGCTGTTTTTT
TRBV7-6,TRBJ2-3,12,few,TRBD2,CASQDWEGTQYF,TGTGCCAGCCAGGACTGGGAGGGTACGCAGTATTTT
TRBV29-1,TRBJ2-2,12,few,.,CSVASGYGELFF,TGCAGCGTCGCCTCAGGGTACGGGGAGCTGTTTTTT
TRBV28,TRBJ2-4,16,many,TRBD1,CASSVSQGLAKNIQYF,TGTGCCAGCAGCGTCTCACAGGGGTTGGCCAAAAACATTCAGTACTTC
TRBV24-1,TRBJ2-7,15,few,.,CATSDPSEVAREQYF,TGTGCCACCAGTGACCCAAGTGAGGTGGCGCGTGAGCAGTACTTC
TRBV5-1,TRBJ1-6,15,few,.,CASSISQGRNSPLHF,TGCGCCAGCAGCATCAGTCAGGGGCGTAATTCACCCCTCCACTTT
TRBV5-1,TRBJ2-7,14,many,.,CASSLTRNSYEQYF,TGCGCCAGCAGCCTGACCCGAAACTCCTACGAGCAGTACTTC
TRBV3-1,TRBJ1-1,12,.,.,CASSQDLAQAFF,TGTGCCAGCAGCCAAGATTTGGCCCAAGCTTTCTTT
TRBV7-9,TRBJ1-1,12,few,.,CASSQQGEQAFF,TGTGCCAGCAGCCAACAGGGAGAACAAGCTTTCTTT
TRBV12-3/TRBV12-4,TRBJ1-2,15,.,.,CASSLSYRVGYGYTF,TGTGCCAGCAGTTTATCCTACAGGGTCGGCTATGGCTACACCTTC
TRBV6-1,TRBJ2-1,16,.,TRBD2,CASGPFSGGIYNEQFF,TGTGCCAGCGGACCCTTTAGCGGGGGGATCTACAATGAGCAGTTCTTC
TRBV7-2,TRBJ1-1,12,.,.,CASSKGGRQAFF,TGTGCCAGCAGCAAAGGCGGCAGGCAGGCTTTCTTT
TRBV7-9,TRBJ1-4,17,few,.,CASSSQPADRFNEKLFF,TGTGCCAGCAGCTCCCAACCGGCGGACAGATTCAATGAAAAACTGTTTTTT
TRBV6-6,TRBJ2-7,17,.,TRBD1,CASSFVEPRDRENEQYF,TGTGCCAGCTCGTTTGTCGAACCCCGGGACAGGGAAAACGAGCAGTACTTC
TRBV4-1,TRBJ2-2,13,many,.,CASSQLNTGELFF,TGCGCCAGCAGCCAACTAAACACCGGGGAGCTGTTTTTT
TRBV18,TRBJ1-1,13,.,.,CASSPAANTEAFF,TGTGCCAGCTCACCAGCGGCGAACACTGAAGCTTTCTTT
TRBV5-4,TRBJ1-2,15,.,.,CASSGFRAANYGYTF,TGTGCCAGCAGCGGGTTCAGGGCAGCTAACTATGGCTACACCTTC
TRBV6-2/TRBV6-3,TRBJ2-1,19,few,TRBD2,CASSYSIGTSGGRYNEQFF,TGTGCCAGCAGTTACTCGATTGGGACTAGCGGGGGGAGGTATAATGAGCAGTTCTTC
TRBV20-1,TRBJ2-7,12,.,.,CSALGGAYEQYF,TGCAGTGCTTTGGGCGGTGCCTACGAGCAGTACTTC
TRBV3-1,TRBJ2-5,15,few,TRBD2,CASSRQAGVQETQYF,TGTGCCAGCAGCCGACAAGCGGGGGTCCAAGAGACCCAGTACTTC
TRBV4-3,TRBJ2-2,15,many,.,CASSQAISPTGELFF,TGCGCCAGCAGCCAAGCTATCTCCCCCACCGGGGAGCTGTTTTTT
TRBV7-8,TRBJ2-1,15,few,TRBD2,CASSLNGLGYNEQFF,TGTGCCAGCAGCTTAAACGGACTAGGGTACAATGAGCAGTTCTTC
TRBV18,TRBJ1-5,18,many,.,CASSPAGILLHSNQPQHF,TGTGCCAGCTCACCTGCAGGGATCCTTCTCCATAGCAATCAGCCCCAGCATTTT
TRBV28,TRBJ1-5,15,.,.,CASLGAGPINQPQHF,TGTGCCAGCCTGGGTGCAGGTCCTATAAATCAGCCCCAGCATTTT
TRBV7-9,TRBJ1-4,15,many,TRBD1,CASSSQDREGEKLFF,TGTGCCAGCAGCTCCCAGGACAGGGAGGGGGAAAAACTGTTTTTT
TRBV28,TRBJ1-2,14,.,.,CASSSRLTYYGYTF,TGTGCCAGCAGTTCGAGACTGACATACTATGGCTACACCTTC
TRBV27,TRBJ2-1,15,many,TRBD1,CASSQGQGAYNEQFF,TGTGCCAGCTCCCAAGGGCAGGGGGCCTACAATGAGCAGTTCTTC
TRBV5-5,TRBJ1-3,15,many,.,CASSLAGASGNTIYF,TGTGCCAGCAGCTTGGCGGGGGCGTCTGGAAACACCATATATTTT
TRBV6-5,TRBJ1-2,14,.,.,CASSSDTWNYGYTF,TGTGCCAGCAGTTCGGACACATGGAACTATGGCTACACCTTC
TRBV5-1,TRBJ1-2,14,.,TRBD1,CASSQDRAEDGYIF,TGCGCCAGCAGCCAGGACAGGGCGGAAGATGGCTACATCTTC
TRBV7-8,TRBJ1-2,15,.,.,CASSLTRTLNYGYTF,TGTGCCAGCAGCTTAACCCGTACCCTGAACTATGGCTACACCTTC
TRBV28,TRBJ2-1,14,many,.,CASRGGPDGNEQFF,TGTGCCAGCAGGGGTGGGCCTGATGGGAATGAGCAGTTCTTC
TRBV11-2,TRBJ1-2,15,.,.,CASSLFRDSDYGYTF,TGTGCCAGCAGCTTATTCCGTGACAGTGACTATGGCTACACCTTC
TRBV5-1,TRBJ2-5,14,many,.,CASSFAVGQETQYF,TGCGCCAGCAGCTTTGCAGTTGGCCAAGAGACCCAGTACTTC